The 24 T cell receptor beta chains reported below all come from one sample, sequenced in a study of CD8+CD57+ T cells in acquired aplastic anemia. Genomic DNA served as template for TCR beta VDJ and CDR3 profiling. TCRdb reprocessed the reads via MiXCR and lists one record per CDR3 protein. The data show over 150,000 distinct CDR3 sequences, around 50% seen once. CD8+CD57+ cell expansion, shown by flow cytometry, had occurred in the patients selected for sequencing. Material: sorted CD4+, CD8+, or CD8+CD57+ T cells (not recorded which) from PBMCs. Receptors were obtained from a human donor with aplastic anemia.

This clonotype was counted ten times or more. The chain recombines TRBV7-3 with TRBJ2-7; D might be TRBD2 (5 bases). The CDR3 runs 14 residues. Trimming cost V 11 bases and J 2 bases, with 19 bases left between them. Germline CDR1 reads SGHTA; CDR2 reads FQGTGA. The CDR3 bases are TGTGCCCTAGCACTACTATCGGCTCCCTACGAGCAGTACTTC. It encodes CALALLSAPYEQYF. The variable domain in full, with the rest retrieved from reference TRBV7-3 and TRBJ2-7, is GAGVSQTPSNKVTEKGKYVELRCDPISGHTALYWYRQSLGQGPEFLIYFQGTGAADDSGLPNDRFFAVRPEGSVSTLKIQRTERGDSAVYLCALALLSAPYEQYFGPGTRLTVT.

This clonotype was seen many times. The chain combines TRBV20-1 with TRBJ2-7; D ambiguous. The germline gives CDR1 DFQATT, CDR2 SNEGSKA (reference sequence). The CDR3 has 12 residues. The V gene lost 6 bases and the J gene lost 7 bases, with 16 bases spanning the gap. CDR3 nucleotide sequence: TGCAGTGCCATTGTCAGCGAGAAGGAGCAGTACTTC. Its translation is CSAIVSEKEQYF.

As for this clonotype: A read error may explain this, as a much larger clone is one base away. The chain employs TRBV5-1 and TRBJ2-1; D uncertain. This CDR3 region has 14 residues. Germline assignment: CDR1 SGHRS and CDR2 YFSETQ. The CDR3 nucleotides are TGCGCCAGCGGCTTCGGGTCCCCCTACAATGAGCAGTTCTTC. It translates to CASGFGSPYNEQFF.

The rearrangement links TRBV2 to TRBJ2-1, with D perhaps given as TRBD1 or TRBD2 (5 bases each). Germline-derived CDR1 and CDR2 are SNHLY and FYNNEI. This CDR3 has 15 residues. V lost 3 bases and J 7 bases, leaving 16 bases between the germline ends. CDR3 sequence reads: CASSEIGVGINEQFF. DNA for the CDR3: TGTGCCAGCAGTGAGATAGGGGTCGGGATTAATGAGCAGTTCTTC.

The rearrangement uses TRBV19 and TRBJ2-7; TRBD1 matches 7 bases. The CDR3 totals 12 residues. The ends lost 4 bases at V and 6 bases at J; junction bases unmatched: 3. Germline lookup yields CDR1 LNHDA and CDR2 SQIVND (reference sequence). The CDR3 region has the DNA TGTGCCAGTAGTACGACAGGGACCGAGCAGTACTTC. Translation: CASSTTGTEQYF. The full variable domain, rest sourced from reference TRBV19 and TRBJ2-7, is DGGITQSPKYLFRKEGQNVTLSCEQNLNHDAMYWYRQDPGQGLRLIYYSQIVNDFQKGDIAEGYSVSREKKESFPLTVTSAQKNPTAFYLCASSTTGTEQYFGPGTRLTVT.

This chain links TRBV10-3 with TRBJ2-7; D ambiguous. CDR1 and CDR2 (germline): ENHRY, SYGVKD. Trimming removed 10 bases from V and 2 bases from J, with 12 bases in between. This CDR3 comprises 12 residues. The CDR3 DNA sequence: TGTGCCACCAGGACGTTAGCCTACGAGCAGTACTTC. Translated: CATRTLAYEQYF.

The rearrangement uses TRBV25-1 and TRBJ1-3; D is unresolved. CDR1 and CDR2 from the germline V gene are MGHDK and SYGVNS. The ends were cut back, 4 bases at V and 0 bases at J, with 16 bases in the middle. CDR3 size: 17 residues. CDR3 amino acids: CASSARDLLPSGNTIYF. CDR3 coding DNA: TGTGCCAGCAGTGCTAGAGACTTGCTCCCCTCTGGAAACACCATATATTTT.

This sequence joins TRBV10-1 and TRBJ2-7; 11 positions match TRBD2. This CDR3 is built from 16 residues. The junction had 4 bases not matched to a gene; V was cut back by 1 base and J by 2 bases. CDR1 and CDR2 from the germline V gene are WNHNN and SYGVQD (reference sequence). The CDR3: CASSELVAGGPYEQYF. The CDR3 DNA reads as TGCGCCAGCAGTGAGTTGGTAGCGGGAGGGCCCTACGAGCAGTACTTC.

V usage is TRBV19 and J usage is TRBJ2-5; D unclear. The CDR3 contains 14 residues. Germline CDR1 and CDR2: LNHDA and SQIVND (reference sequence). V lost 0 bases and J lost 2, with 7 bases in between. The CDR3 bases are TGTGCCAGTAGTATAGATGGGGTACAAGAGACCCAGTACTTC. This sequence encodes CASSIDGVQETQYF.

About this clonotype itself: This may be a read error, as it is one base from a much larger clone. The rearrangement uses TRBV10-3 and TRBJ2-7; no clear D gene. There are 13 residues in the CDR3. The V gene's germline CDR1 is ENHRY and CDR2 SYGVKD. The CDR3 spells CASSFGNFYGQYF. CDR3 coding DNA: TGTGCCAGCAGTTTTGGCAACTTCTACGGGCAGTACTTC.

This clonotype was observed many times. One end of the junction fails to match germline, which may point to a read error. The rearrangement uses TRBV15 and TRBJ2-7, with D unresolved. The CDR3 runs to 13 residues. Germline-derived CDR1 and CDR2 are LNHNV and YYDKDF (reference sequence). This chain's CDR3 is CATSRGLSYEQCF. As DNA, the CDR3 is TGTGCCACCAGCAGAGGTCTCTCCTACGAGCAGTGCTTC. Full variable domain (rest looked up from reference TRBV15 and TRBJ2-7): DAMVIQNPRYQVTQFGKPVTLSCSQTLNHNVMYWYQQKSSQAPKLLFHYYDKDFNNEADTPDNFQSRRPNTSFCFLDIRSPGLGDTAMYLCATSRGLSYEQCFGPGTRLTVT.

This chain joins TRBV27 and TRBJ2-7, with 13 nucleotides matching TRBD2. The J segment lost 4 bases and the V segment lost 6 bases, leaving 9 bases of the junction unmatched. Germline CDR1 is MNHEY and CDR2 is SMNVEV (reference sequence). The CDR3 has 16 residues. The CDR3 is CASSRNGLAGAYEQYF. CDR3 in DNA: TGTGCCAGCAGCCGAAACGGACTAGCGGGAGCATACGAGCAGTACTTC.

This clonotype has only a few counts. The genes are TRBV5-4 and TRBJ1-4; D is ambiguous. Trimming removed 0 bases from V and 5 bases from J, with 11 bases in between. Per germline, CDR1 SGHNT and CDR2 YYREEE (reference sequence). The CDR3 extends over 15 amino acids. CDR3 in amino acids: CASSLEKTGNEKLFF. The DNA for the CDR3 is TGTGCCAGCAGCTTGGAAAAGACGGGGAATGAAAAACTGTTTTTT.

In this sample, this clonotype turned up many times. The rearrangement uses TRBV5-1 and TRBJ2-7; D call uncertain. V was shortened by 5 bases and J by 5 bases, with 8 bases between the two germline ends. There are 11 residues in the CDR3. Germline assignment: CDR1 SGHRS and CDR2 YFSETQ. CDR3: CASRTFNEQYF. The CDR3 region has the DNA TGCGCCAGCAGGACTTTCAACGAGCAGTACTTC.

This clonotype was counted only a few times. The J gene is TRBJ1-4, the V gene TRBV7-9, with D hard to call. The CDR3 consists of 11 residues. Germline V CDR1 and CDR2: SEHNR, FQNEAQ (reference sequence). V dropped 3 bases and J dropped 12 bases, with 8 bases sitting between them. The DNA for the CDR3 is TGTGCCAGCAGCTTGGGGTCTCAACTGTTTTTT. Translating it yields CASSLGSQLFF.

V gene TRBV27 combines with J gene TRBJ1-2; no clear D gene. This CDR3 has 15 residues. Germline CDR1 and CDR2: MNHEY and SMNVEV (reference sequence). The V gene lost 6 bases and the J gene lost 5 bases, with 19 bases spanning the gap. CDR3 residues: CASSPRSMIGYGYTF. The CDR3 DNA reads TGTGCCAGCAGCCCGAGGTCGATGATAGGGTATGGCTACACCTTC.

The chain joins TRBV29-1 to TRBJ2-2; tentative D call: TRBD1 (6 bases). CDR3 length equals 17 residues. V was shortened by 7 bases and J by 3 bases, with 24 bases between the two germline ends. CDR1 and CDR2 from the germline V gene are SQVTM and ANQGSEA. This chain's CDR3 is CSGTQAGAYGYTGELFF. In DNA, the CDR3 is TGCAGCGGGACCCAAGCAGGGGCCTATGGCTACACCGGGGAGCTGTTTTTT.

This clonotype was counted only a few times. Possible read error: a much larger clone is one base away. The gene calls are TRBV7-2 and TRBJ2-1; possible D gene TRBD1, 6 bases. The CDR3 has 13 amino acids. The V gene's germline CDR1 is SGHTA and CDR2 FQGNSA. V was clipped by 5 bases and J by 12 bases, with 17 bases between them. The CDR3 sequence is CASSQGTFRVQFF. The CDR3 coding sequence is TGTGCCAGCAGCCAGGGGACCTTTCGCGTGCAGTTCTTC.

The gene calls are TRBV10-2 and TRBJ2-5, with 7 bases lining up with TRBD1. Germline values: CDR1 WSHSY, CDR2 SAAADI. Trimming took 6 bases from V and 2 from J; bases not matched to a gene: 3. This CDR3 is 13 amino acids long. CDR3 sequence (DNA): TGCGCCAGCAGAAGGGGGCATCAAGAGACCCAGTACTTC. Translation: CASRRGHQETQYF.

This clonotype occurred many times. CDR3 residues: CASSLVLTGELFF. For the CDR3, the DNA is TGTGCCAGCAGCTTGGTGCTCACCGGGGAGCTGTTTTTT. The rearrangement links TRBV7-6 to TRBJ2-2, with no clear D. CDR3 length equals 13 residues. The germline gives CDR1 SGHVS, CDR2 FNYEAQ. V was clipped by 3 bases and J by 4 bases, with 6 bases between them.

As regards this clonotype: Just one base apart from a much larger clone, this may be a read error. The rearrangement links TRBV5-1 to TRBJ2-3; no reliable D call. The CDR3 totals 15 residues. V gave up 0 bases and J gave up 3 bases, with 11 bases separating them. Germline loops: CDR1 SGHRS, CDR2 YFSETQ. This chain's CDR3 is CASSLGGRLTDTQYF. The CDR3 coding sequence is TGCGCCAGCAGCTTGGGTGGCAGATTGACAGATACGCAGTATTTT.

V and J are TRBV29-1 and TRBJ1-2, with unresolved D. The V gene's germline CDR1 is SQVTM and CDR2 ANQGSEA. Trimming pared 4 bases from V and 0 bases from J, leaving 9 bases between. This CDR3 contains 13 residues. The CDR3 DNA reads TGCAGCGTTGGCAGCGGAGCTAACTATGGCTACACCTTC. It yields the protein CSVGSGANYGYTF.

V is TRBV24-1 and J is TRBJ1-1; possible D gene TRBD1, 5 bases. Trimming left V 7 bases short and J 2 bases short, with 10 bases between. This CDR3 contains 13 residues. Germline lookup yields CDR1 KGHDR and CDR2 SFDVKD. This CDR3 is CATSRGVNTEAFF. The CDR3 DNA follows: TGTGCCACCAGCCGGGGGGTAAACACTGAAGCTTTCTTT.

The rearrangement links TRBV20-1 to TRBJ2-7; D possibly matches TRBD1 or TRBD2 (5 bases each). Trimming stripped 1 base from V and 7 bases from J, with 17 bases between. Looked up from germline, CDR1 is DFQATT and CDR2 is SNEGSKA (reference sequence). The CDR3 sequence is 14 residues long. The CDR3 DNA is TGCAGTGCTAGAGCCGAACAGGACTTTGGAGAGCAGTACTTC. Encoded protein: CSARAEQDFGEQYF.